This T cell receptor beta chain was sequenced in a study of T cell therapy after organ transplantation. The wider study: T cell doses, up to 6, came every 2 weeks; follow-up lasted 25 to 35 weeks.

V was trimmed by 3 bases and J by 6 bases, leaving 14 bases between them. The CDR3 is made up of 14 amino acids. The germline gives CDR1 GTSNPN, CDR2 SVGIG (reference sequence). As to time point: 4-8 weeks after completion of therapy. Study outcomes and limitations: Post-therapy reconstitution appeared to include transferred and endogenous clonotypes.

Measured with immunoSEQ multiplex PCR; TCRdb has only the in-frame clones, and not every one. This sample has around 4,500 clones, with about 63% found just once. With regard to this clone: Its antigen is unknown.

This TCR was sampled from a human patient who had received a solid organ transplant and had CMV disease. The T cells may partly be graft donor cells. The genes are TRBV30 and TRBJ2-2; D is tentatively TRBD1 or TRBD2 (5 bases each). The starting material was CD8+ T cells from blood, obtained after autologous CMV-specific T cell therapy. As DNA, the CDR3 is TGTGCCTGGAGACGTGACTTGGGGGCCGGGGAGCTGTTTTTT. Translating gives CAWRRDLGAGELFF.